This TCR beta chain was obtained from a study of identical twins. Findings of the study overall: Those out-of-frame alpha sequences shared by twins showed an excess of low generation probability. While abundant cord blood beta clonotypes carried fewer insertions, memory repertoires showed no such pattern.

This CDR3 region has 17 residues. V lost 3 bases and J lost 7; bases outside the gene matches: 15. The germline V gene has CDR1 SQVTM and CDR2 ANQGSEA. A single record per CDR3 protein comes from TCRdb applying MiXCR to the 5' RACE reads. This table holds 200,000 to 250,000 distinct CDR3 sequences, more than 6.5% found once. This clonotype has ten or more counts. Its specificity is not known. This same sample was also taken into another study, of yellow fever vaccine responses in identical twins.

The rearrangement links TRBV29-1 to TRBJ2-1, with 10 positions matching TRBD1. Sequenced: memory (CD45RO+) T cells sorted from blood. The receptor comes from a woman aged 18-30 years in good health. CDR3 sequence: CSVDGTGDRTIGNEQFF. The CDR3 DNA sequence: TGCAGCGTTGACGGGACAGGGGACAGGACTATCGGGAATGAGCAGTTCTTC.